This is a list of T cell receptor beta chains from one sample in a study of CD8 T cells in ankylosing spondylitis. MiXCR, run by TCRdb on the 5' RACE reads, gives a single entry per CDR3 protein. Here the sample spans hundreds of thousands of distinct CDR3 sequences, over 9.5% being singletons. Sequenced sample: blood, either unsorted or a sorted T cell fraction (not recorded which). These receptors all stem from a male donor with ankylosing spondylitis. The CDR3 runs from the conserved cysteine through the conserved F or W. D genes are given only for firm matches. Clone size is given for some rows only: seen once, a few or many times, or a class if the clone is expanded.

d_gene: -; v_gene: TRBV4-2; abundance: few; j_gene: TRBJ2-3; CDR3aa: CASSQEVRRRGTDTQYF; CDR3nt: TGTGCCAGCAGCCAAGAAGTACGGCGGAGGGGTACAGATACGCAGTATTTT
d_gene: TRBD2; v_gene: TRBV12-3/TRBV12-4; abundance: few; j_gene: TRBJ2-3; CDR3aa: CASSFFAIAGVGDTQYF; CDR3nt: TGTGCCAGCAGTTTCTTCGCTATAGCGGGAGTCGGGGATACGCAGTATTTT
d_gene: TRBD2; v_gene: TRBV24-1; abundance: few; j_gene: TRBJ2-1; CDR3aa: CATRPGAGGGNEQFF; CDR3nt: TGTGCCACCCGCCCAGGAGCGGGAGGTGGGAATGAGCAGTTCTTC
d_gene: TRBD1; v_gene: TRBV10-3; abundance: few; j_gene: TRBJ2-2; CDR3aa: CAISEPGQLTNTGELFF; CDR3nt: TGTGCCATCAGTGAGCCGGGACAGCTCACGAACACCGGGGAGCTGTTTTTT
d_gene: TRBD1; v_gene: TRBV11-2; abundance: -; j_gene: TRBJ1-6; CDR3aa: CASSRTGTGWRSPLHF; CDR3nt: TGTGCCAGCAGCCGGACCGGGACAGGATGGAGGTCACCCCTCCACTTT
d_gene: -; v_gene: TRBV14; abundance: -; j_gene: TRBJ1-5; CDR3aa: CASSQAGNNQPQHF; CDR3nt: TGTGCCAGCAGCCAAGCAGGGAACAATCAGCCCCAGCATTTT
d_gene: TRBD2; v_gene: TRBV12-3/TRBV12-4; abundance: -; j_gene: TRBJ2-7; CDR3aa: CASSYSGSRSSYEQYF; CDR3nt: TGTGCCAGCAGTTATAGCGGGAGTAGGAGCTCCTACGAGCAGTACTTC
d_gene: -; v_gene: TRBV20-1; abundance: -; j_gene: TRBJ2-1; CDR3aa: CSALHTLDNEQFF; CDR3nt: TGCAGTGCCCTCCACACACTTGACAATGAGCAGTTCTTC
d_gene: TRBD1; v_gene: TRBV27; abundance: -; j_gene: TRBJ2-7; CDR3aa: CASREGGLYEQYF; CDR3nt: TGTGCCAGCAGAGAAGGGGGCCTCTACGAGCAGTACTTC
d_gene: -; v_gene: TRBV15; abundance: few; j_gene: TRBJ2-1; CDR3aa: CATSRDRTGQSYNEQFF; CDR3nt: TGTGCCACCAGCAGAGATAGAACTGGGCAATCCTACAATGAGCAGTTCTTC
d_gene: -; v_gene: TRBV15; abundance: -; j_gene: TRBJ1-1; CDR3aa: CATSEADTPNTEAFF; CDR3nt: TGTGCCACCTCCGAGGCCGACACCCCGAACACTGAAGCTTTCTTT
d_gene: -; v_gene: TRBV2; abundance: few; j_gene: TRBJ2-1; CDR3aa: CASRAGPEQFF; CDR3nt: TGTGCCAGCAGGGCCGGGCCTGAGCAGTTCTTC
d_gene: TRBD2; v_gene: TRBV7-9; abundance: -; j_gene: TRBJ2-3; CDR3aa: CASTYTGLPTDTQYF; CDR3nt: TGTGCCAGCACTTACACGGGACTACCCACAGATACGCAGTATTTT
d_gene: TRBD2; v_gene: TRBV11-1; abundance: -; j_gene: TRBJ2-1; CDR3aa: CASSLPAGGRKQFF; CDR3nt: TGTGCCAGCAGCTTACCAGCGGGAGGGCGAAAGCAGTTCTTC
d_gene: TRBD1; v_gene: TRBV18; abundance: -; j_gene: TRBJ1-1; CDR3aa: CASSPAQGDSKSSEAFF; CDR3nt: TGTGCCAGCTCACCAGCACAGGGGGATAGTAAGTCCTCTGAAGCTTTCTTT
d_gene: -; v_gene: TRBV12-3/TRBV12-4; abundance: -; j_gene: TRBJ2-1; CDR3aa: CASSVGPREQFF; CDR3nt: TGTGCCAGCAGTGTCGGGCCTCGGGAGCAGTTCTTC
d_gene: TRBD1; v_gene: TRBV7-2; abundance: -; j_gene: TRBJ2-2; CDR3aa: CASNWLGQGATGELFF; CDR3nt: TGTGCCAGCAACTGGTTAGGACAGGGGGCAACCGGGGAGCTGTTTTTT
d_gene: -; v_gene: TRBV20-1; abundance: -; j_gene: TRBJ1-1; CDR3aa: CSANKNTEAFF; CDR3nt: TGCAGTGCAAACAAGAACACTGAAGCTTTCTTT
d_gene: TRBD1; v_gene: TRBV6-2/TRBV6-3; abundance: -; j_gene: TRBJ1-4; CDR3aa: CATRPGQRATNEKLFF; CDR3nt: TGTGCCACCCGACCGGGACAGAGGGCAACTAATGAAAAACTGTTTTTT
d_gene: TRBD1; v_gene: TRBV18; abundance: -; j_gene: TRBJ2-7; CDR3aa: CASSPDRGLNEQYF; CDR3nt: TGTGCCAGCTCACCGGACAGGGGGCTGAACGAGCAGTACTTC
d_gene: -; v_gene: TRBV18; abundance: -; j_gene: TRBJ1-1; CDR3aa: CASSPPGDRTAFF; CDR3nt: TGTGCCAGCTCACCACCCGGAGACAGGACGGCTTTCTTT
d_gene: -; v_gene: TRBV3-1; abundance: -; j_gene: TRBJ1-6; CDR3aa: CASSQPGPQGSPLHF; CDR3nt: TGTGCCAGCAGCCAACCGGGACCCCAAGGGTCACCCCTCCACTTT
d_gene: -; v_gene: TRBV10-2; abundance: -; j_gene: TRBJ2-3; CDR3aa: CASSDTLSQYF; CDR3nt: TGCGCCAGCAGTGACACGTTGTCGCAGTATTTT
d_gene: TRBD1; v_gene: TRBV14; abundance: few; j_gene: TRBJ1-2; CDR3aa: CASSKQGNYGYTF; CDR3nt: TGTGCCAGCAGCAAACAGGGGAACTATGGCTACACCTTC
d_gene: -; v_gene: TRBV27; abundance: few; j_gene: TRBJ2-7; CDR3aa: CASRIGPNEQYF; CDR3nt: TGTGCCAGCAGGATAGGTCCGAACGAGCAGTACTTC